This T cell receptor beta chain was obtained from a study of cytotoxic CD8 clonotypes in ibrutinib-treated CLL (dated by TCRdb to about 2021). Concerning the study at large: The cohort was composed of roughly ten relapsed/refractory and around 14 treatment-naive patients; IGHV unmutated status was identified in some 17 patients. Responses were partial in some 24 patients and complete in 2; after median approximately 5.5 years follow-up, roughly 14 stayed in remission and some twelve progressed. Samples at response were collected after a median of about 12 months of treatment, with a range of about 6 to 36 months. Samples averaged approximately 260,000 productive templates and 80,000 to 100,000 productive rearrangements. Longitudinal samples were available for about 30% of the roughly 90 trial participants. Cryopreserved peripheral blood mononuclear cells were obtained prior to treatment, at the time of response, and at either disease progression or sustained remission. Every remission and progressive disease sample was obtained while ibrutinib was still being received by the patients.

The goal of deep resolution MiSeq sequencing was a depth between 1 in 1 million and 1 in 200,000 T cells, and coverage averaged 10x per clonotype. The immunoSEQ hsTCRB Kit was used to generate the TCR beta libraries. The paper's data handling went like this. ImmunoSEQ Data Assistant and ImmunoSEQ Analyzer were used for data analysis, and V, D and J genes were assigned according to IMGT definitions. Clonality was computed as one minus normalized Shannon entropy of productive rearrangement frequencies, ranging from 0 to 1. Only overrepresented clonotypes making up at least 0.05% of each patient's repertoire were included in the public clonotype analysis. Some twelve repertoires from age-matched healthy donors, obtained from immuneACCESS, served as clonality controls. TCRdb retrieved this table from immuneACCESS and kept in-frame rearrangements only. Not all clones are present; in checked studies, unresolved V genes account for under half, and no reason is known for the remainder. V, J and clone size are taken as reported in that table, and D and trimming were inferred from the DNA itself. The sample table records 150,000 to 250,000 clones; over 60% of these occur just once. The ten most abundant clones make up about an eighth of the sample.

The time point label of this sample denotes: approximately 25 months on ibrutinib. For TCR beta library preparation, roughly 2.1 micrograms of genomic DNA were isolated from cryopreserved PBMCs. High-throughput TCR beta sequencing was performed on longitudinal blood samples from CLL patients receiving ibrutinib monotherapy. The patients were enrolled in a single-center, open-label phase 2 trial of ibrutinib monotherapy. The research as a whole found: Lymph node repertoires were not examined, and the timing of sampling was not matched between patients in sustained remission and those whose disease progressed. Public clonotypes were rare and either shrank or stayed stable during treatment, and the rise in clonality at ibrutinib response reflected expansion of private clonotypes. At ibrutinib response clonality went up, during sustained remission it held steady, and at progression it dropped back toward baseline. Baseline clonality exceeded that of age-matched healthy donors and correlated strongly with circulating CD8+ T-cell counts.

From a lookup of the germline V gene, CDR1 and CDR2 are MNHEY and SVGAGI. V is reduced by 0 bases and J by 3 bases, leaving a spacing of 9 bases between them. From its cysteine to its phenylalanine, the CDR3 spans 14 amino acids. Just the 42-base CDR3 DNA is kept, in frame starting at base 1. With respect to this clone: Its antigen specificity is not known. No base qualities exist here, and no much larger clone lies one base off it.

This TCR was sampled from a human donor with chronic lymphocytic leukemia. Sequenced here: PBMCs, sampled after 24 months of ibrutinib treatment. The receptor chain draws on TRBV6-5 and TRBJ2-7; possibly the D gene is TRBD1, per 6 matching bases. The DNA is TGTGCCAGCAGTTACTCCGGCAGGGGCTACGAGCAGTACTTC. This encodes CASSYSGRGYEQYF.